This entry is about one T cell receptor (beta chain). This sample was taken from a study of T cells in Graves' hyperthyroidism and ophthalmopathy. The CDR3 extends over 14 amino acids. V was clipped by 6 bases and J by 1 base; unmatched bases: 5. Germline CDR1 reads SGHDN; CDR2 reads FVKESK. Amplified TCR beta CDR3 regions came from RNA transcripts. Initially, a first-round RT-PCR of the TCR CDR3 employed the HTBI primer set. TCRdb redid the calling of the multiplex PCR reads with MiXCR, one entry per CDR3 protein. The table shows approximately 590,000 distinct CDR3 sequences, with about 45% occurring only once.

What was sequenced was peripheral blood or thyroid tissue (not recorded which). This receptor was identified in a woman aged 18 to 35 with Graves' hyperthyroidism. The gene calls are TRBV14 and TRBJ1-1, with 7 bases lining up with TRBD1. CDR3 coding DNA: TGTGCCAGCAGATCAGGGGGTCCGAACACTGAAGCTTTCTTT. This codes for CASRSGGPNTEAFF.